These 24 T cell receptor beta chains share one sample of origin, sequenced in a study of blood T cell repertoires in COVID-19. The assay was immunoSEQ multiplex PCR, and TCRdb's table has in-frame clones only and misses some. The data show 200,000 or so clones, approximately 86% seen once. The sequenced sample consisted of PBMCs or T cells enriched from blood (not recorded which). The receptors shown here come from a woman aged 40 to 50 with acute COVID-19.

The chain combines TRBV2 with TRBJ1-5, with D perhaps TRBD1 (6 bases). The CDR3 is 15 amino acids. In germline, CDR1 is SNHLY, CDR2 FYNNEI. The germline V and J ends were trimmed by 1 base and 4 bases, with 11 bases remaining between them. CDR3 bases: TGTGCCAGCAGTGAAGAACAAAGGGGGAATCAGCCCCAGCATTTT. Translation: CASSEEQRGNQPQHF.

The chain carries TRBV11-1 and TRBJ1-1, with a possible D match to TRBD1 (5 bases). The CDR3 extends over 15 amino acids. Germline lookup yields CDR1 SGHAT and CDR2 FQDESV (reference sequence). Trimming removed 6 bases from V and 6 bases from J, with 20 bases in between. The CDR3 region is CASRQQALGVSEAFF. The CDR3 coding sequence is TGTGCCAGCAGACAACAGGCTTTAGGGGTCTCTGAAGCTTTCTTT.

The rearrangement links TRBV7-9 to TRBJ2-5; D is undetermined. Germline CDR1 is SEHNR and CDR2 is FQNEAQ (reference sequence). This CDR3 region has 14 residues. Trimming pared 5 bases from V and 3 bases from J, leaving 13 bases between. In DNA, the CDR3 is TGTGCCAGCAGCCCCCCAGCGAGCAAAGAGACCCAGTACTTC. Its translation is CASSPPASKETQYF.

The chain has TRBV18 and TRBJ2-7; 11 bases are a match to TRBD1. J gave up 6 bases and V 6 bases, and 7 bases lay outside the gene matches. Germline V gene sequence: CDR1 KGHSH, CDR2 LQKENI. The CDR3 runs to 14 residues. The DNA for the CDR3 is TGTGCCAGCTCTACGGTAGGGACAGGGGGCGAGCAGTACTTC. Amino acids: CASSTVGTGGEQYF.

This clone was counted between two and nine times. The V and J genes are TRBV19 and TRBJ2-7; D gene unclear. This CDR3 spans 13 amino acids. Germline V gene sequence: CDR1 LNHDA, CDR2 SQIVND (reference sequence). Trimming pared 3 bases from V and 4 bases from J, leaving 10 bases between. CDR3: CASSIEYRYEQYF. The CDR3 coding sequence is TGTGCCAGTAGTATCGAGTATCGATACGAGCAGTACTTC.

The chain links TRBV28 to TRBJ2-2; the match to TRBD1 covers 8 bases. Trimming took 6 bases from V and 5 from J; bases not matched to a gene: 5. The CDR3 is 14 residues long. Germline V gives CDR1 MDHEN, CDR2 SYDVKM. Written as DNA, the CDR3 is TGTGCCAGCAGACGGACAGGGCGAACCGGGGAGCTGTTTTTT. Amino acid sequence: CASRRTGRTGELFF.

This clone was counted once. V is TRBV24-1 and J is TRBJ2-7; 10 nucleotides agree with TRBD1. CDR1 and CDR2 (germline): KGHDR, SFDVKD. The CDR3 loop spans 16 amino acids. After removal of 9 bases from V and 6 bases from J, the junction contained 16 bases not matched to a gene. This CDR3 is CATQPSTGTGAGEQYF. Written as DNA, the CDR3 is TGTGCCACCCAACCGAGCACTGGGACAGGGGCTGGCGAGCAGTACTTC.

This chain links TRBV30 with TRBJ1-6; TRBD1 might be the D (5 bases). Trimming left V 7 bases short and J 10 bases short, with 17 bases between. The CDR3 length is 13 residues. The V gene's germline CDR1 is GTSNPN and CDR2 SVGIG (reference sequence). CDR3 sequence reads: CAFTSGSGSPLHF. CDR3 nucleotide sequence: TGTGCCTTTACATCAGGGTCAGGATCACCCCTCCACTTT.

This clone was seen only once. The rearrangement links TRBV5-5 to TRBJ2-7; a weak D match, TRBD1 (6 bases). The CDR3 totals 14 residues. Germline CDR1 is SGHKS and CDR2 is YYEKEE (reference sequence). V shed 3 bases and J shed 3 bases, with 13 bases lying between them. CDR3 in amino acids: CASSSQTGYYEQYF. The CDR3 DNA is TGTGCCAGCAGCTCGCAGACAGGCTACTACGAGCAGTACTTC.

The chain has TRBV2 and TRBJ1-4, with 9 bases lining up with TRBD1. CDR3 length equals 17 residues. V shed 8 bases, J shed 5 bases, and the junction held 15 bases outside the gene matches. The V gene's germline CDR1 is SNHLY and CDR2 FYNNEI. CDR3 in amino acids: CASRRDAGGTGNEKLFF. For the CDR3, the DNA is TGTGCCAGCCGAAGGGACGCCGGCGGGACAGGGAATGAAAAACTGTTTTTT.

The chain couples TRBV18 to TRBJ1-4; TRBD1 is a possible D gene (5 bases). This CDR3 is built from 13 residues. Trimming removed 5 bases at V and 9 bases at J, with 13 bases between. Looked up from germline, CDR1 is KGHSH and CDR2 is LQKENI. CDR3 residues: CASSTTTVQKLFF. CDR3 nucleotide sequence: TGTGCCAGCTCAACCACGACAGTCCAAAAACTGTTTTTT.

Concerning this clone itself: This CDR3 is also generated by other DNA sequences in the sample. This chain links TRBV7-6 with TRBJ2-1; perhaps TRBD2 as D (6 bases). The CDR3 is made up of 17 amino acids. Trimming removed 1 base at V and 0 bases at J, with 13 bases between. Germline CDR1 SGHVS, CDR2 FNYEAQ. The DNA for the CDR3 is TGTGCCAGCAGCTTAGGTAGCGGCCTAAGCTCCTACAATGAGCAGTTCTTC. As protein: CASSLGSGLSSYNEQFF.

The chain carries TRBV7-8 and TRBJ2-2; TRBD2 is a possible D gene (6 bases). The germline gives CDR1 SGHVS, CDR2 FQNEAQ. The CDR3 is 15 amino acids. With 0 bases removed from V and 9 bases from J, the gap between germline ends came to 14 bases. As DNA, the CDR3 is TGTGCCAGCAGCTTAGCGGCGGGGAGTCAAAGGGAGCTGTTTTTT. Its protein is CASSLAAGSQRELFF.

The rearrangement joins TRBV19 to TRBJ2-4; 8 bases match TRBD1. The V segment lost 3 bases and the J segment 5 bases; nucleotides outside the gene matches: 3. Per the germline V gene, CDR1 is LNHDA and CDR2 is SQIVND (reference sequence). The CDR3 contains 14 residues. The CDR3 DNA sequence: TGTGCCAGTAGTATGGACAGGGACCAAAACATTCAGTACTTC. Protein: CASSMDRDQNIQYF.

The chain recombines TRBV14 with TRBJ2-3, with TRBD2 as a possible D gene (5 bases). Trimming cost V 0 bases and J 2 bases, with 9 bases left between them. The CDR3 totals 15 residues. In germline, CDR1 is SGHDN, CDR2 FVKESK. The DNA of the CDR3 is TGTGCCAGCAGCCAAGATGTGGGAGCCACAGATACGCAGTATTTT. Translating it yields CASSQDVGATDTQYF.

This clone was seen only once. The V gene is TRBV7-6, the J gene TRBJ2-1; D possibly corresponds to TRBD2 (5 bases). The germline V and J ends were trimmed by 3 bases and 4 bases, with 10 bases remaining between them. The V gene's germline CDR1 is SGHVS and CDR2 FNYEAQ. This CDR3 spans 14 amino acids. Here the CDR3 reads CASSFAGGYNEQFF. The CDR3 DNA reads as TGTGCCAGCAGCTTCGCGGGTGGGTACAATGAGCAGTTCTTC. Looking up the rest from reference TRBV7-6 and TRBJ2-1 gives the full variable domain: GAGVSQSPRYKVTKRGQDVALRCDPISGHVSLYWYRQALGQGPEFLTYFNYEAQQDKSGLPNDRFSAERPEGSISTLTIQRTEQRDSAMYRCASSFAGGYNEQFFGPGTRLTVL.

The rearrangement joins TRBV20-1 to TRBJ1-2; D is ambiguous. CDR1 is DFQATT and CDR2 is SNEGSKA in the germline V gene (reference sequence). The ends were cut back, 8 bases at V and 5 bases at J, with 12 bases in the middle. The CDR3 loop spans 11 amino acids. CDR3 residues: CSRSETYGYTF. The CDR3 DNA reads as TGCAGTAGATCAGAGACATATGGCTACACCTTC.

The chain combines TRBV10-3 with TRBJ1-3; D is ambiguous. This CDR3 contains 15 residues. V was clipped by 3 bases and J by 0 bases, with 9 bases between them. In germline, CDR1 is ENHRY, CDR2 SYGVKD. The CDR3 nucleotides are TGTGCCATCAGTGACCTTTCGGGCTCTGGAAACACCATATATTTT. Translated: CAISDLSGSGNTIYF.

CDR3 coding DNA: TGTGCCACCAGTGATGTGACAGATTTCTCGCGGCAGTACTTC. Translating it yields CATSDVTDFSRQYF. V usage is TRBV24-1 and J usage is TRBJ2-7, with D perhaps TRBD1 (5 bases). Germline-derived CDR1 and CDR2 are KGHDR and SFDVKD. V gave up 3 bases and J gave up 9 bases, with 17 bases separating them. CDR3 length: 14 amino acids.

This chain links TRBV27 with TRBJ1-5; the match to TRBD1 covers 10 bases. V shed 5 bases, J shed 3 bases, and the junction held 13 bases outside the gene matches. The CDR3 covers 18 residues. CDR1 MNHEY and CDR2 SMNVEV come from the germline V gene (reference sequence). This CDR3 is CASSPAGAGTGDNQPQHF. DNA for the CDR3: TGTGCCAGCAGTCCTGCAGGCGCGGGGACAGGGGACAATCAGCCCCAGCATTTT.

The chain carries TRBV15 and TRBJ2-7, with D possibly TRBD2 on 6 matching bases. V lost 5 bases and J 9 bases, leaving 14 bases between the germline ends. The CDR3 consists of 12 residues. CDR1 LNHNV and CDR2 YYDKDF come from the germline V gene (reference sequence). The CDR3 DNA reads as TGTGCCACCAGCGGGAGGAGATTCGTGCAGTACTTC. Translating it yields CATSGRRFVQYF.

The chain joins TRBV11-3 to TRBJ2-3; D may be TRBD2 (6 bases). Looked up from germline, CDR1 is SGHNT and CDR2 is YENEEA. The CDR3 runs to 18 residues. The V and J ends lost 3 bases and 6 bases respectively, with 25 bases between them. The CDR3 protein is CASSLGDWAQRLVDTQYF. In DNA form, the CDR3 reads TGTGCCAGCAGCTTGGGGGACTGGGCGCAAAGGCTTGTGGATACGCAGTATTTT. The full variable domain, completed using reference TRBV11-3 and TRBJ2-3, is EAGVVQSPRYKIIEKKQPVAFWCNPISGHNTLYWYLQNLGQGPELLIRYENEEAVDDSQLPKDRFSAERLKGVDSTLKIQPAELGDSAVYLCASSLGDWAQRLVDTQYFGPGTRLTVL.

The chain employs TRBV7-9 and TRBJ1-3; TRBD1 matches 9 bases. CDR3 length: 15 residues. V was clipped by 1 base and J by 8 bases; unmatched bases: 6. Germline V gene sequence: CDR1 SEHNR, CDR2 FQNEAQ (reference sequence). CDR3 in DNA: TGTGCCAGCAGCTTAGGGGGGACAGGGCGTTACACCATATATTTT. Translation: CASSLGGTGRYTIYF.

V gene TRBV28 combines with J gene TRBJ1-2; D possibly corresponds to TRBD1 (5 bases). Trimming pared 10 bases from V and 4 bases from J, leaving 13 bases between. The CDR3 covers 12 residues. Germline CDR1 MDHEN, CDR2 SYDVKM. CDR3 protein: CATTGGFYGYTF. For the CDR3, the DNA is TGTGCCACCACGGGGGGGTTCTATGGCTACACCTTC.